These 31 T cell receptor beta chains came from one sample sequenced in a study of graft-versus-host responses after intestinal transplantation. The table came from immunoSEQ multiplex PCR; TCRdb's copy has only in-frame clones and leaves some out. The sample lists tens of thousands of clones; more than 90% were seen once. These TCRs' antigens remain unknown. The sample consisted of unstimulated CD4+ T cells sorted from spleen or lymph node cells, taken before intestinal transplant. These receptors originate from a human donor who received an intestinal transplant.

The chain employs TRBV11-2 and TRBJ2-2; D gene unclear. The CDR3 contains 15 residues. The V end lost 1 base, the J end lost 4 bases, and 10 bases lay between the germline ends. Germline values: CDR1 SGHAT, CDR2 FQNNGV. The CDR3 sequence is CASSLVGTLTGELFF. CDR3 bases: TGTGCCAGCAGCTTAGTGGGCACACTCACCGGGGAGCTGTTTTTT. Full variable domain (rest looked up from reference TRBV11-2 and TRBJ2-2): EAGVAQSPRYKIIEKRQSVAFWCNPISGHATLYWYQQILGQGPKLLIQFQNNGVVDDSQLPKDRFSAERLKGVDSTLKIQPAKLEDSAVYLCASSLVGTLTGELFFGEGSRLTVL.

The chain is built from TRBV21-1 and TRBJ2-5; the table calls TRBD1, which could not be checked here. TRBV21-1 is assigned pseudogene status. The CDR3 is made up of 16 amino acids. The CDR3 region has the DNA TGTGCCAGCAGCAAAGAAAGGACAGGGAAGGAAGAGACCCAGTACTTC. It yields the protein CASSKERTGKEETQYF.

This rearrangement joins TRBV25-1 to TRBJ2-1; no reliable D call. CDR1 is MGHDK and CDR2 is SYGVNS in the germline V gene. CDR3 size: 15 residues. V was trimmed by 6 bases and J by 0 bases, leaving 12 bases between them. The CDR3 DNA sequence: TGTGCCAGCAGGTCTGGCCGGCACTCCTACAATGAGCAGTTCTTC. Amino acids: CASRSGRHSYNEQFF.

The chain carries TRBV27 and TRBJ2-7; D may be TRBD1 (7 bases). Germline-derived CDR1 and CDR2 are MNHEY and SMNVEV (reference sequence). CDR3 length: 13 amino acids. V gave up 2 bases and J gave up 4 bases, with 9 bases separating them. The CDR3 region is CASSLQGGYEQYF. In DNA form, the CDR3 reads TGTGCCAGCAGTTTACAGGGGGGATACGAGCAGTACTTC.

The rearrangement links TRBV7-9 to TRBJ2-5, with 8 positions matching TRBD1. The CDR3 totals 17 residues. Unmatched junction bases numbered 15, after V lost 8 bases and J lost 1 base. Per germline, CDR1 SEHNR and CDR2 FQNEAQ (reference sequence). The CDR3 nucleotides are TGTGCCAGCTCCGTAATGACAGGGGCGATATTCCAAGAGACCCAGTACTTC. Translated, it gives CASSVMTGAIFQETQYF. The entire variable domain, with the rest obtained from reference TRBV7-9 and TRBJ2-5, is as follows: DTGVSQNPRHKITKRGQNVTFRCDPISEHNRLYWYRQTLGQGPEFLTYFQNEAQLEKSRLLSDRFSAERPKGSFSTLEIQRTEQGDSAMYLCASSVMTGAIFQETQYFGPGTRLLVL.

The chain joins TRBV5-1 to TRBJ2-6; D gene ambiguous. Per the germline V gene, CDR1 is SGHRS and CDR2 is YFSETQ. V lost 2 bases, J lost 0 bases, and 6 bases lay in between. There are 15 residues in the CDR3. The CDR3 coding sequence is TGCGCCAGCAGCTTAGGCAACTCTGGGGCCAACGTCCTGACTTTC. This codes for CASSLGNSGANVLTF. The variable domain in full, with the rest retrieved from reference TRBV5-1 and TRBJ2-6, is KAGVTQTPRYLIKTRGQQVTLSCSPISGHRSVSWYQQTPGQGLQFLFEYFSETQRNKGNFPGRFSGRQFSNSRSEMNVSTLELGDSALYLCASSLGNSGANVLTFGAGSRLTVL.

The rearrangement uses TRBV6-1 and TRBJ2-3; 10 nucleotides agree with TRBD2. Losses at the gene ends were 7 bases for V and 1 base for J; bases not matched to a gene: 5. This CDR3 contains 15 residues. Germline V gene lookup returns CDR1 MNHNS and CDR2 SASEGT. CDR3 residues: CASKVAGGGTDTQYF. CDR3 nucleotide sequence: TGTGCCAGCAAGGTAGCGGGAGGAGGCACAGATACGCAGTATTTT.

The chain joins TRBV4-1 to TRBJ2-5, with 7 bases identical to TRBD1. The CDR3 extends over 16 amino acids. Germline V gives CDR1 MGHRA, CDR2 YSYEKL. The J segment lost 1 base and the V segment lost 0 bases, leaving 5 bases of the junction unmatched. The CDR3 is CASSQDEWTGQETQYF. CDR3 coding DNA: TGCGCCAGCAGCCAAGATGAGTGGACAGGCCAAGAGACCCAGTACTTC.

This clone appeared once. V is TRBV28 and J is TRBJ2-1; no firm D call. CDR1 MDHEN and CDR2 SYDVKM come from the germline V gene. V shed 1 base and J shed 6 bases, with 19 bases lying between them. There are 17 residues in the CDR3. CDR3 amino acids: CASSLLGLASQVNEQFF. The DNA for the CDR3 is TGTGCCAGCAGTTTATTAGGTTTGGCTAGTCAGGTCAATGAGCAGTTCTTC.

Worth noting for this clone: Since the CDR3 does not end with the conserved phenylalanine or tryptophan, this likely comes from a read error. The chain carries TRBV12-5 and TRBJ2-2; maybe TRBD1 (5 bases). Germline-derived CDR1 and CDR2 are LGHNT and FRNRAP. V dropped 0 bases and J dropped 1 base, with 12 bases sitting between them. The CDR3 spans 17 residues. The CDR3 here is CASGLVRGSMNTGELFS. CDR3 nucleotide sequence: TGTGCTAGTGGTTTGGTAAGGGGATCTATGAACACCGGGGAGCTGTTTTCT.

The J gene is TRBJ2-7, the V gene TRBV19, with 8 bases aligning to TRBD2. The CDR3 runs 13 residues. With V trimmed by 7 bases and J by 2 bases, 4 bases remained unmatched. Germline V gene data show CDR1 as LNHDA and CDR2 as SQIVND (reference sequence). This CDR3 reads CASNGRGAYEQYF. The CDR3, as DNA: TGTGCCAGTAACGGGAGGGGAGCCTACGAGCAGTACTTC.

The chain recombines TRBV18 with TRBJ2-7; TRBD1 matches at 8 bases. Germline CDR1 reads KGHSH; CDR2 reads LQKENI. The ends lost 3 bases at V and 2 bases at J; junction bases unmatched: 9. The CDR3 contains 16 residues. The CDR3 spells CASSPFTGQGPYEQYF. CDR3 nucleotide sequence: TGTGCCAGCTCACCCTTCACAGGACAGGGTCCCTACGAGCAGTACTTC.

The rearrangement links TRBV6-5 to TRBJ1-5, with D perhaps TRBD1 (6 bases). The CDR3 has 14 amino acids. V lost 2 bases and J lost 5, with 10 bases in between. Per the germline V gene, CDR1 is MNHEY and CDR2 is SVGAGI. Written as DNA, the CDR3 is TGTGCCAGCAGTTACGCGGGGGGCTATCAGCCCCAGCATTTT. Residues: CASSYAGGYQPQHF.

The rearrangement links TRBV7-6 to TRBJ2-3; 11 bases are a match to TRBD2. The germline CDR1 and CDR2 sequences are SGHVS and FNYEAQ. This CDR3 contains 15 residues. V lost 3 bases, J lost 4 bases, and 3 bases stayed unmatched. CDR3 loop: CASSFTSGSPDTQYF. Here the CDR3 DNA reads TGTGCCAGCAGCTTTACTAGCGGGAGCCCAGATACGCAGTATTTT.

The V call is TRBV6-6, the J call TRBJ2-3; 9 nucleotides agree with TRBD1. Germline loops: CDR1 MNHNY, CDR2 SVGAGI (reference sequence). The CDR3 extends over 15 amino acids. V dropped 6 bases and J dropped 2; count of bases not matched to a gene: 6. Here the CDR3 DNA reads TGTGCCAGCAGATACGGACAGGGGTACACAGATACGCAGTATTTT. Its translation is CASRYGQGYTDTQYF.

The rearrangement uses TRBV30 and TRBJ2-5; D is possibly TRBD2 (6 bases). The DNA end is more similar to TRBJ2-7, so the J call may be wrong. The CDR3 loop spans 13 amino acids. Per germline, CDR1 GTSNPN and CDR2 SVGIG (reference sequence). Here the CDR3 DNA reads TGTGCCTGGGCGGGACTGTCAGACTACGAGCAGTACTTC. This gives the protein CAWAGLSDYEQYF.

This clone was seen a handful of times. The chain links TRBV10-1 to TRBJ1-3; 8 positions match TRBD1. The CDR3 is made up of 15 amino acids. Germline assignment: CDR1 WNHNN and CDR2 SYGVQD (reference sequence). Trimming at V came to 9 bases and at J to 0 bases, leaving 7 bases not matched to a gene. The CDR3: CASKPTGGSGNTIYF. For the CDR3, the DNA is TGCGCCAGTAAGCCCACAGGGGGCTCTGGAAACACCATATATTTT.

The chain couples TRBV6-6 to TRBJ1-5; D perhaps matches TRBD1 (5 bases). Germline V gene data show CDR1 as MNHNY and CDR2 as SVGAGI (reference sequence). Trimming took 2 bases from V and 9 from J, leaving 8 bases between them. The CDR3 covers 12 residues. CDR3: CASSYVTGPQHF. CDR3 nucleotide sequence: TGTGCCAGCAGTTACGTTACAGGGCCCCAGCATTTT.

This clone appeared once. The chain has TRBV15 and TRBJ2-1, with TRBD2 identical over 8 bases. CDR1 and CDR2 from the germline V gene are LNHNV and YYDKDF (reference sequence). The CDR3 runs to 14 residues. The trim removed 8 bases at V and 9 bases at J, leaving 12 bases unmatched. As DNA, the CDR3 is TGTGCCACCGGCGGGAGGCCCCATTCTGGTGAGCAGTTCTTC. Encoded protein: CATGGRPHSGEQFF.

This chain joins TRBV29-1 and TRBJ1-2; 7 bases are shared with TRBD1. The CDR3 loop spans 13 amino acids. Germline CDR1 and CDR2: SQVTM and ANQGSEA. V lost 3 bases to trimming and J lost 6 bases; unmatched junction nucleotides: 7. The CDR3 sequence is CSVDRGLNDGYTF. The CDR3 bases are TGCAGCGTTGACAGGGGGTTAAATGATGGCTACACCTTC.

The V gene is TRBV5-1, the J gene TRBJ1-1; D is unresolved. Per the germline V gene, CDR1 is SGHRS and CDR2 is YFSETQ. The CDR3 has 15 amino acids. V lost 3 bases and J lost 0, with 12 bases in between. The CDR3 DNA reads as TGCGCCAGCAGCTCTTTGGCCAGCATGAACACTGAAGCTTTCTTT. Translating it yields CASSSLASMNTEAFF.

This rearrangement joins TRBV2 to TRBJ1-1; 9 positions match TRBD1. The trim removed 4 bases at V and 4 bases at J, leaving 7 bases unmatched. CDR3 length: 15 residues. The germline gives CDR1 SNHLY, CDR2 FYNNEI. The CDR3 reads CASSAPGQGFTEAFF. The CDR3, as DNA: TGTGCCAGCAGTGCCCCGGGACAGGGATTCACTGAAGCTTTCTTT.

The chain is built from TRBV6-6 and TRBJ1-1, with D possibly TRBD1 on 5 matching bases. Germline V lookup: CDR1 MNHNY, CDR2 SVGAGI (reference sequence). With 0 bases removed from V and 3 bases from J, the gap between germline ends came to 8 bases. The CDR3 length is 14 residues. The CDR3 DNA follows: TGTGCCAGCAGTTACTCGCAAGGGGACACTGAAGCTTTCTTT. Translating gives CASSYSQGDTEAFF.

The chain combines TRBV28 with TRBJ1-5; 9 nucleotides line up with TRBD1. The CDR3 sequence is 14 residues long. The J segment lost 10 bases and the V segment lost 7 bases, leaving 11 bases of the junction unmatched. The germline V gene encodes CDR1 MDHEN and CDR2 SYDVKM. CDR3 sequence (DNA): TGTGCCAGCAATCCAGGGACAGGGCCGAGCCCCCAGCATTTT. Residues: CASNPGTGPSPQHF.

The chain uses TRBV6-5 and TRBJ1-2; 7 bases match TRBD1. This CDR3 spans 13 amino acids. The junction had 9 bases not matched to a gene; V was cut back by 6 bases and J by 8 bases. CDR1 is MNHEY and CDR2 is SVGAGI in the germline V gene. CDR3 region: CASSPNGQVGYTF. The CDR3 DNA reads as TGTGCCAGCAGCCCCAACGGACAGGTCGGCTACACCTTC.

For the CDR3, the DNA is TGCGCCAGCAGGCCCGAACCTACAGTGAACACTGAAGCTTTCTTT. It codes for CASRPEPTVNTEAFF. The chain is built from TRBV5-1 and TRBJ1-1; D is ambiguous. This CDR3 has 15 amino acids. Germline CDR1 SGHRS, CDR2 YFSETQ. Trimming took 5 bases from V and 0 from J, leaving 14 bases between them.

The V gene is TRBV5-1, the J gene TRBJ2-7, with 8 nucleotides matching TRBD2. V shed 0 bases and J 3 bases; nucleotides not matched to a gene: 5. Germline lookup yields CDR1 SGHRS and CDR2 YFSETQ. This CDR3 comprises 15 residues. CDR3 nucleotide sequence: TGCGCCAGCAGCTTGGGAGCGGGAGAGGACTACGAGCAGTACTTC. The encoded protein is CASSLGAGEDYEQYF.

The chain links TRBV4-1 to TRBJ1-2; TRBD1 is a possible D gene (5 bases). V was cut by 0 bases and J by 8 bases, with 10 bases left in between. The CDR3 spans 13 residues. CDR1 and CDR2 (germline): MGHRA, YSYEKL. The CDR3 sequence is CASSQDVRGGYTF. CDR3 in DNA: TGCGCCAGCAGCCAAGATGTAAGGGGAGGCTACACCTTC.

V gene TRBV20-1 combines with J gene TRBJ1-1; no firm D call. The CDR3 is made up of 11 amino acids. Germline CDR1 and CDR2: DFQATT and SNEGSKA (reference sequence). The CDR3 spells CSNLRNTEAFF. The CDR3 DNA is TGCAGCAACCTCAGGAACACTGAAGCTTTCTTT.

Concerning this clone itself: Likely a read error: the CDR3 ends without its conserved phenylalanine or tryptophan. The DNA is left out, because the CDR3 cannot be placed on it with certainty; the CDR3 is given as TCRdb lists it. The chain carries TRBV6-5 and TRBJ1-1. Including both end residues, the CDR3 is 12 amino acids long. Germline V gives CDR1 MNHEY, CDR2 SVGAGI. CDR3 sequence reads: CASRRVLGSTFY.

The rearrangement uses TRBV11-3 and TRBJ2-7, with a possible D match to TRBD1 (5 bases). The CDR3 length is 13 residues. V was trimmed by 1 base and J by 7 bases, leaving 11 bases between them. Germline values: CDR1 SGHNT, CDR2 YENEEA. CDR3 sequence (DNA): TGTGCCAGCAGCTTAGGTCCAGGGTGGGAGCAGTACTTC. It specifies CASSLGPGWEQYF.